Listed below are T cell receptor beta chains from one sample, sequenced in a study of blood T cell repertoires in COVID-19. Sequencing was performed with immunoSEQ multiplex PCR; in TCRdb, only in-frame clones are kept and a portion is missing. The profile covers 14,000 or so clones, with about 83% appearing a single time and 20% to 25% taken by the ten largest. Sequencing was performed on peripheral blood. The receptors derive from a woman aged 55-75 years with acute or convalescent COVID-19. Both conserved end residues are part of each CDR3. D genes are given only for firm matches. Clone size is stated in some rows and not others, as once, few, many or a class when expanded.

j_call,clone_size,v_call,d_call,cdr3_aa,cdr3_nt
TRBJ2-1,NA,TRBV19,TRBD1,CASSLGTGVHNEQFF,TGTGCCAGTAGTTTAGGGACAGGGGTCCACAATGAGCAGTTCTTC
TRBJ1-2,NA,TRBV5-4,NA,CATISTPGSGYTF,TGTGCCACCATATCAACCCCAGGGTCTGGCTACACCTTC
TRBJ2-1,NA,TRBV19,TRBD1,CASSPRQGAYNEQFF,TGTGCCAGTAGCCCTAGACAGGGGGCCTACAATGAGCAGTTCTTC
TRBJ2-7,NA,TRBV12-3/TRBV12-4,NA,CASSLEAREQYF,TGTGCCAGCAGTTTAGAGGCGCGGGAGCAGTACTTC
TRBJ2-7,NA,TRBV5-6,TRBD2,CASSPGTERGAYEQYF,TGTGCCAGCAGCCCGGGAACCGAGCGGGGGGCCTACGAGCAGTACTTC
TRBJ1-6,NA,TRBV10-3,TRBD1,CAISESRTGRESPLHF,TGTGCCATCAGTGAGTCGCGGACAGGGAGAGAATCACCCCTCCACTTT
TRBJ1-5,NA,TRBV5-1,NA,CASSLRLSPGKPQHF,TGCGCCAGCAGCTTGAGATTGTCGCCCGGTAAGCCCCAGCATTTT
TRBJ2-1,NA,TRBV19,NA,CASSGRGNNEQFF,TGTGCCAGTAGTGGGAGGGGGAACAATGAGCAGTTCTTC
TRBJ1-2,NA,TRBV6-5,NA,CASSYASARGYTF,TGTGCCAGCAGTTACGCCTCCGCGCGTGGCTACACCTTC
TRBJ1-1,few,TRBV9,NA,CASSVSPGTEAFF,TGTGCCAGCAGCGTAAGCCCGGGCACTGAAGCTTTCTTT